Only a few counts were recorded for the clone carrying this T cell receptor (beta chain). After constant-region reverse-primer amplification, full-length variable regions underwent semi-nested PCR with Nested Universal Primer A. TCRdb redid the calling of the 5' RACE reads with MiXCR, one entry per CDR3 protein. The sample contains tens of thousands of distinct CDR3 sequences, around 26% of which appear only once. Naive CD4+ cells had CD25+ Tregs removed. Trimming removed 4 bases at V and 4 bases at J, with 10 bases between. Germline V CDR1 and CDR2: SGHTA, FQGTGA. The CDR3 consists of 13 residues. What was sequenced was naive CD4+ T cells sorted from blood. Described subset: naive CD4+ T cells, CD4+CD45RA+CD25-. The sequence was obtained from a female donor with breast cancer. This chain joins TRBV7-3 and TRBJ1-1; D is undetermined. This CDR3 is CASSSFLGTEAFF. CDR3 nucleotide sequence: TGTGCCAGCAGCTCCTTTCTGGGCACTGAAGCTTTCTTT. Looking up the rest from reference TRBV7-3 and TRBJ1-1 gives the full variable domain: GAGVSQTPSNKVTEKGKYVELRCDPISGHTALYWYRQSLGQGPEFLIYFQGTGAADDSGLPNDRFFAVRPEGSVSTLKIQRTERGDSAVYLCASSSFLGTEAFFGQGTRLTVV.